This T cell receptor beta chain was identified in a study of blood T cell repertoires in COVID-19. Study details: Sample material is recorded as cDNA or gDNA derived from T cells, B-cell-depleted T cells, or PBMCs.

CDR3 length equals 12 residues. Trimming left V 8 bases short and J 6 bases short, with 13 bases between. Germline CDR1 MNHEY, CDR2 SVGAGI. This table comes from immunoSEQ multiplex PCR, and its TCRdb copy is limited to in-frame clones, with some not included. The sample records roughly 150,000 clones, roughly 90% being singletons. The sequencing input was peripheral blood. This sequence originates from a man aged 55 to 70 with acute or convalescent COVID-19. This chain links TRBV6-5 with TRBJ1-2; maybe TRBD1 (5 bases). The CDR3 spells CASDRGSDGYTF. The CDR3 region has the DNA TGTGCCAGCGATCGGGGGTCGGATGGCTACACCTTC.